The 21 T cell receptor beta chains presented below share a single source sample, sequenced in a study of blood T cell repertoires in COVID-19 (dated by TCRdb to between 2020 and 2021). Library method: the immunoSEQ multiplex PCR assay. Held by TCRdb, this immuneACCESS table contains in-frame sequences only and omits some clones. Under half of the omission traces to an unresolved V gene where checked; the cause of the rest is unknown. Present in this sample are approximately 230,000 clones, more than 60% of which were seen just once. Approximately 4% of the sample comes from the top ten. Material: peripheral blood. These receptors were collected from a woman in her thirties or forties with active or convalescent COVID-19.

This clone was seen only a few times. The chain joins TRBV3-1 (or the pseudogene TRBV3-2) to TRBJ2-5, with 10 bases fitting TRBD1. From germline, CDR1 is LGHDT and CDR2 YNNKEL (reference sequence). Trimming took 4 bases from V and 5 from J; bases not matched to a gene: 1. This CDR3 is 13 amino acids long. In DNA form, the CDR3 reads TGTGCCAGCAGCCGGGACAGGGGTGAGACCCAGTACTTC. Translating it yields CASSRDRGETQYF.

The chain uses TRBV29-1 and TRBJ1-2, with D uncertain. The CDR3 has 11 amino acids. The V gene's germline CDR1 is SQVTM and CDR2 ANQGSEA. The V end was cut by 7 bases, the J end by 8 bases, with 14 bases between. CDR3 residues: CSGGEQRGYTF. The CDR3 DNA reads TGCAGCGGTGGGGAACAGCGGGGCTACACCTTC. Full variable domain (missing parts from reference TRBV29-1 and TRBJ1-2): SAVISQKPSRDICQRGTSLTIQCQVDSQVTMMFWYRQQPGQSLTLIATANQGSEATYESGFVIDKFPISRPNLTFSTLTVSNMSPEDSSIYLCSGGEQRGYTFGSGTRLTVV.

The chain links TRBV28 to TRBJ1-1; unclear D gene. CDR3 length equals 12 residues. Germline V gives CDR1 MDHEN, CDR2 SYDVKM. The V and J ends lost 7 bases and 1 base respectively, with 7 bases between them. CDR3 bases: TGTGCCAGCATCAGCGGGAACACTGAAGCTTTCTTT. It translates to CASISGNTEAFF.

The chain is built from TRBV10-3 and TRBJ1-1, with a tentative D call TRBD1 (5 bases). The CDR3 contains 16 residues. V lost 2 bases, J lost 1 base, and 14 bases lay in between. Germline assignment: CDR1 ENHRY and CDR2 SYGVKD. The CDR3 sequence is CAISEGGSLRNTEAFF. CDR3 DNA sequence: TGTGCCATCAGTGAGGGGGGGAGTCTGAGGAACACTGAAGCTTTCTTT.

The chain recombines TRBV15 with TRBJ1-6, with unresolved D. Germline values: CDR1 LNHNV, CDR2 YYDKDF (reference sequence). V gave up 9 bases and J gave up 12 bases, with 15 bases separating them. CDR3 length: 12 residues. The CDR3 reads CATRSEARPLHF. DNA of the CDR3: TGTGCCACTAGGTCAGAGGCCAGACCCCTCCACTTT. The whole variable domain, remainder taken from reference TRBV15 and TRBJ1-6, is DAMVIQNPRYQVTQFGKPVTLSCSQTLNHNVMYWYQQKSSQAPKLLFHYYDKDFNNEADTPDNFQSRRPNTSFCFLDIRSPGLGDTAMYLCATRSEARPLHFGNGTRLTVT.

This clone was recorded once. The chain uses TRBV2 and TRBJ1-1; D may be TRBD1 (5 bases). The V gene's germline CDR1 is SNHLY and CDR2 FYNNEI. V shed 4 bases and J shed 5 bases, with 11 bases lying between them. CDR3 size: 13 residues. DNA of the CDR3: TGTGCCAGCAGTGTCGTCGGGGGAACTGAAGCTTTCTTT. Amino acids: CASSVVGGTEAFF.

This clone was detected only a few times. The chain combines TRBV9 with TRBJ2-5, with 10 bases fitting TRBD2. This CDR3 is 16 amino acids long. The V and J ends lost 3 bases and 5 bases, in that order; junction bases with no gene match: 10. Germline CDR1 and CDR2: SGDLS and YYNGEE. Here the CDR3 reads CASSGLAGVQGETQYF. CDR3 nucleotides: TGTGCCAGCAGCGGCCTAGCGGGGGTCCAAGGGGAGACCCAGTACTTC.

This clone has only a few counts. The chain uses TRBV2 and TRBJ1-5; 11 nucleotides line up with TRBD1. Germline V gives CDR1 SNHLY, CDR2 FYNNEI. V lost 6 bases, J lost 6 bases, and 4 bases stayed unmatched. The length of the CDR3 is 14 residues. In DNA, the CDR3 is TGTGCCAGCAGGGGACAGGGGGAGATTCAGCCCCAGCATTTT. Translated, it gives CASRGQGEIQPQHF. Supplemented by reference TRBV2 and TRBJ1-5, the full variable domain reads EPEVTQTPSHQVTQMGQEVILRCVPISNHLYFYWYRQILGQKVEFLVSFYNNEISEKSEIFDDQFSVERPDGSNFTLKIRSTKLEDSAMYFCASRGQGEIQPQHFGDGTRLSIL.

The V and J genes are TRBV7-9 and TRBJ1-1; 7 nucleotides align to TRBD1. The CDR3 spans 17 residues. The germline V gene has CDR1 SEHNR and CDR2 FQNEAQ (reference sequence). Trimming cost V 4 bases and J 1 base; bases outside gene matches: 12. The CDR3 loop reads CASSSTRQGKPNTEAFF. The DNA of the CDR3 is TGTGCCAGCAGCTCGACCAGACAGGGCAAGCCGAACACTGAAGCTTTCTTT.

This chain's CDR3 is CASSASGYGYTF. CDR3 DNA sequence: TGTGCCAGCAGCGCTTCAGGGTATGGCTACACCTTC. The chain joins TRBV6-5 to TRBJ1-2; TRBD1 is a possible D gene (5 bases). V lost 6 bases to trimming and J lost 5 bases, with 10 bases between them. Germline values: CDR1 MNHEY, CDR2 SVGAGI. The CDR3 extends over 12 amino acids.

CDR3 sequence reads: CASSPYRGRDILNNSPLHF. CDR3 sequence (DNA): TGTGCCAGTAGTCCTTACAGGGGGCGTGACATCTTAAATAATTCACCCCTCCACTTT. This sequence joins TRBV19 and TRBJ1-6, with 9 bases identical to TRBD1. Per the germline V gene, CDR1 is LNHDA and CDR2 is SQIVND (reference sequence). V gave up 5 bases and J gave up 5 bases; unmatched junction bases: 16. This CDR3 spans 19 amino acids.

This clone was seen only a few times. J is TRBJ2-6 and V is TRBV6-5; no reliable D call. Germline CDR1 reads MNHEY; CDR2 reads SVGAGI. This CDR3 has 13 amino acids. Trimming pared 6 bases from V and 1 base from J, leaving 4 bases between. CDR3 in amino acids: CASSKSGANVLTF. CDR3 in DNA: TGTGCCAGCAGCAAATCTGGGGCCAACGTCCTGACTTTC.

The chain recombines TRBV3-1 (or the pseudogene TRBV3-2) with TRBJ1-6, with TRBD1 matching 7 bases. Germline loops: CDR1 LGHDT, CDR2 YNNKEL (reference sequence). The J segment lost 5 bases and the V segment lost 0 bases, leaving 7 bases of the junction unmatched. This CDR3 region has 17 residues. CDR3 region: CASSQDWSGGDNSPLHF. The DNA for the CDR3 is TGTGCCAGCAGCCAAGATTGGTCAGGGGGTGATAATTCACCCCTCCACTTT.

The chain has TRBV19 and TRBJ1-3; 7 nucleotides align to TRBD1. CDR3 length: 16 amino acids. The germline CDR1 and CDR2 sequences are LNHDA and SQIVND (reference sequence). V gave up 5 bases and J gave up 0 bases; unmatched junction bases: 7. CDR3 residues: CASSAARGNSGNTIYF. The CDR3 DNA is TGTGCCAGTAGTGCGGCCAGGGGGAACTCTGGAAACACCATATATTTT.

This clone was detected many times. The J gene is TRBJ1-6, the V gene TRBV10-3; D remains unclear. The CDR3 is made up of 12 amino acids. Trimming removed 2 bases at V and 9 bases at J, with 5 bases between. Germline values: CDR1 ENHRY, CDR2 SYGVKD. CDR3 sequence (DNA): TGTGCCATCAGTGAGGGCAGTTCACCCCTCCACTTT. Its protein product is CAISEGSSPLHF.

The CDR3 protein is CASSTGRGQPQHF. The CDR3 DNA reads TGTGCCAGCTCAACGGGGAGAGGGCAGCCCCAGCATTTT. This sequence joins TRBV18 and TRBJ1-5; D is undetermined. The CDR3 extends over 13 amino acids. From germline, CDR1 is KGHSH and CDR2 LQKENI. V lost 5 bases and J lost 7, with 12 bases in between.

The rearrangement uses TRBV7-9 and TRBJ1-3; 9 bases are a match to TRBD1. Losses at the gene ends were 8 bases for V and 4 bases for J; bases not matched to a gene: 3. CDR3 length: 13 amino acids. Germline CDR1 reads SEHNR; CDR2 reads FQNEAQ (reference sequence). CDR3 sequence reads: CASLGTGGNTIYF. The DNA of the CDR3 is TGTGCCAGCCTGGGGACAGGGGGAAACACCATATATTTT.

The chain employs TRBV7-9 and TRBJ2-3, with 10 bases fitting TRBD1. The germline gives CDR1 SEHNR, CDR2 FQNEAQ (reference sequence). CDR3 length equals 17 residues. With V trimmed by 5 bases and J by 5 bases, 13 bases remained unmatched. DNA for the CDR3: TGTGCCAGCAGCCAACCATTCGACAGGGGGCAGCAAGATACGCAGTATTTT. Encoded protein: CASSQPFDRGQQDTQYF.

The chain recombines TRBV11-2 with TRBJ2-3, with a possible D match to TRBD1 (6 bases). The ends were cut back, 2 bases at V and 0 bases at J, with 18 bases in the middle. This CDR3 spans 18 amino acids. Germline CDR1 SGHAT, CDR2 FQNNGV. CDR3 in amino acids: CASSLRTAAYTSTDTQYF. For the CDR3, the DNA is TGTGCCAGCAGCTTACGGACAGCCGCTTACACTAGCACAGATACGCAGTATTTT.

This rearrangement joins TRBV6-6 to TRBJ1-6; no definite D call. The germline CDR1 and CDR2 sequences are MNHNY and SVGAGI (reference sequence). V lost 5 bases and J lost 0, with 8 bases in between. The CDR3 extends over 15 amino acids. The CDR3, as DNA: TGTGCCAGCAGTCCGAGGAGCTCCTATAATTCACCCCTCCACTTT. Its protein product is CASSPRSSYNSPLHF.

This clone occurred a few times. The genes are TRBV6-5 and TRBJ2-7; D unresolved. The CDR3 has 12 residues. The V end lost 6 bases, the J end lost 5 bases, and 11 bases lay between the germline ends. In germline, CDR1 is MNHEY, CDR2 SVGAGI. CDR3 sequence reads: CASSKDTDEQYV. Here the CDR3 DNA reads TGTGCCAGCAGCAAAGACACGGACGAGCAGTACGTC.